This is a list of T cell receptor beta chains from one sample in a study of T-cell reconstitution after alpha-beta-depleted transplantation in children. Each CDR3 protein gets one entry after TCRdb re-called the PCR reads with MiXCR. The data hold around 250,000 distinct CDR3 sequences, with roughly 23% observed a single time. Sample: PBMCs, taken before TCRalphabeta/CD19-depleted stem cell transplant. The receptors derive from a girl aged 2-9 years with Fanconi anemia, due to receive a stem cell transplant. Both conserved end residues are part of each CDR3. A D gene is named only where the DNA matches it firmly. Expanded clones are given a class, and other clones once, few, many or no size at all.

abundance,d_gene,j_gene,len,v_gene,CDR3aa,CDR3nt
-,TRBD1,TRBJ2-7,16,TRBV11-2,CASSLGPGQGNHEQYF,TGTGCCAGCAGCTTAGGTCCGGGACAGGGGAACCACGAGCAGTACTTC
few,-,TRBJ2-7,12,TRBV28,CASRVSGYEQYF,TGTGCCAGCAGGGTTTCGGGCTACGAGCAGTACTTC
-,TRBD1,TRBJ2-7,14,TRBV28,CASRTGTGPYEQYF,TGTGCCAGCAGAACCGGGACAGGCCCCTACGAGCAGTACTTC
-,-,TRBJ2-7,13,TRBV20-1,CSAHSGSSYEQYF,TGCAGTGCTCATAGCGGAAGCTCCTACGAGCAGTACTTC
many,-,TRBJ2-7,16,TRBV12-3/TRBV12-4,CASSFSGAHLSYEQYF,TGTGCCAGCAGTTTCTCTGGGGCGCACCTCTCCTACGAGCAGTACTTC
many,-,TRBJ2-5,15,TRBV20-1,CSATGWRGARETQYF,TGCAGTGCTACGGGGTGGCGAGGGGCGAGAGAGACCCAGTACTTC
few,TRBD2,TRBJ2-3,13,TRBV29-1,CSVEYIAGLTQYF,TGCAGCGTTGAGTACATAGCGGGCCTTACGCAGTATTTT
few,TRBD2,TRBJ2-1,16,TRBV20-1,CSANRRTSGILNEQFF,TGCAGTGCTAACAGGAGGACTAGCGGGATTTTAAATGAGCAGTTCTTC
-,TRBD1,TRBJ2-7,16,TRBV4-1,CASSQDRTGASYEQYF,TGCGCCAGCAGCCAAGATCGGACAGGGGCATCCTACGAGCAGTACTTC
many,-,TRBJ2-3,12,TRBV15,CATSRDTDTQYF,TGTGCCACCAGCAGAGACACAGATACGCAGTATTTT
-,-,TRBJ2-3,15,TRBV29-1,CSVGWRRVSTDTQYF,TGCAGCGTTGGGTGGCGGAGGGTTAGCACAGATACGCAGTATTTT
many,TRBD1,TRBJ2-4,13,TRBV6-5,CASSRTGENIQYF,TGTGCCAGCAGTCGGACAGGGGAAAACATTCAGTACTTC
-,-,TRBJ1-1,15,TRBV12-3/TRBV12-4,CASSFWVLKDTEAFF,TGTGCCAGCAGTTTTTGGGTTTTAAAGGACACTGAAGCTTTCTTT
-,-,TRBJ2-7,16,TRBV7-6,CASSLAVASGGIEQYF,TGTGCCAGCAGCTTAGCGGTGGCGTCAGGGGGGATCGAGCAGTACTTC
many,-,TRBJ2-2,13,TRBV14,CASSQGPSLELFF,TGTGCCAGCAGCCAAGGCCCCAGCTTAGAGCTGTTTTTT
many,-,TRBJ2-2,12,TRBV20-1,CSASTSPGELFF,TGCAGTGCTAGTACTAGCCCCGGGGAGCTGTTTTTT
-,TRBD1,TRBJ2-7,13,TRBV5-1,CASSWGQAYEQYF,TGCGCCAGCAGCTGGGGACAGGCGTACGAGCAGTACTTC
few,-,TRBJ2-1,14,TRBV29-1,CSVVMGAGSNEQFF,TGCAGCGTTGTCATGGGGGCGGGAAGCAATGAGCAGTTCTTC
many,-,TRBJ2-1,16,TRBV29-1,CSVEGAGTFTYNEQFF,TGCAGCGTTGAGGGGGCCGGGACTTTTACCTACAATGAGCAGTTCTTC
few,-,TRBJ2-1,15,TRBV12-3/TRBV12-4,CASRRQALTSNEQFF,TGTGCCAGCAGACGACAGGCCCTTACTTCCAATGAGCAGTTCTTC
-,TRBD2,TRBJ2-4,13,TRBV7-8,CASTLIGGGIQYF,TGTGCCAGCACCCTTATAGGCGGGGGCATTCAGTACTTC
-,TRBD2,TRBJ2-3,14,TRBV20-1,CSAARLAGADTQYF,TGCAGTGCAGCACGACTAGCGGGGGCAGATACGCAGTATTTT
-,TRBD1,TRBJ2-7,15,TRBV23-1,CASSPAPGGDYEQYF,TGCGCCAGCAGTCCTGCTCCAGGGGGCGACTACGAGCAGTACTTC
many,-,TRBJ2-2,17,TRBV21-1,CASSKQTSASNTGELFF,TGTGCCAGCAGCAAACAGACTAGCGCCTCGAACACCGGGGAGCTGTTTTTT
few,TRBD1,TRBJ2-3,15,TRBV20-1,CSATDRVRSTDTQYF,TGCAGTGCTACGGACAGGGTCAGAAGCACAGATACGCAGTATTTT
-,-,TRBJ2-2,12,TRBV28,CASQSGNGELFF,TGTGCCAGTCAATCGGGCAACGGGGAGCTGTTTTTT
many,TRBD1,TRBJ1-5,19,TRBV20-1,CSAHGGLVGTGKNNQPQHF,TGCAGTGCTCATGGGGGGCTTGTTGGGACAGGGAAGAACAATCAGCCCCAGCATTTT
-,-,TRBJ2-7,14,TRBV7-2,CASSLRRFSFEQYF,TGTGCCAGCAGCTTACGTAGGTTCTCTTTTGAGCAGTACTTC
-,-,TRBJ2-7,13,TRBV28,CASSLWGEYEQYF,TGTGCCAGCAGTTTATGGGGGGAATACGAGCAGTACTTC
few,-,TRBJ2-3,14,TRBV12-3/TRBV12-4,CASSFPGSTDTQYF,TGTGCCAGCAGTTTTCCCGGAAGCACAGATACGCAGTATTTT
many,TRBD2,TRBJ2-5,13,TRBV6-1,CATWTSGQETQYF,TGTGCCACCTGGACTAGCGGCCAAGAGACCCAGTACTTC
few,TRBD1,TRBJ2-3,15,TRBV27,CASSFLGGWTDTQYF,TGTGCCAGCAGTTTTTTAGGGGGCTGGACAGATACGCAGTATTTT
few,-,TRBJ2-1,17,TRBV14,CASSQDEAWGGYNEQFF,TGTGCCAGCAGCCAAGATGAAGCTTGGGGCGGGTACAATGAGCAGTTCTTC
many,TRBD1,TRBJ2-3,12,TRBV20-1,CSAGDSADTQYF,TGCAGTGCCGGGGACAGTGCAGATACGCAGTATTTT
-,TRBD1,TRBJ2-7,14,TRBV7-8,CASGDGQGANEQYF,TGTGCCAGCGGAGATGGGCAGGGGGCGAATGAGCAGTACTTC
many,TRBD2,TRBJ2-1,16,TRBV7-2,CASSFWREGRKNEQFF,TGTGCCAGCAGCTTCTGGCGGGAGGGCCGAAAAAATGAGCAGTTCTTC
many,-,TRBJ2-7,12,TRBV29-1,CSVDDNSYEQYF,TGCAGCGTTGATGATAACTCTTACGAGCAGTACTTC
many,-,TRBJ2-7,15,TRBV10-3,CATNALGEGLYEQYF,TGTGCCACCAACGCCCTAGGTGAGGGCTTGTACGAGCAGTACTTC
-,-,TRBJ2-1,16,TRBV27,CASSSSERNPYNEQFF,TGTGCCAGCAGTTCTAGCGAGCGGAATCCGTACAATGAGCAGTTCTTC
few,-,TRBJ2-7,13,TRBV18,CASQPEYPGEQYF,TGTGCCAGCCAGCCGGAGTATCCTGGCGAGCAGTACTTC
few,TRBD2,TRBJ2-7,14,TRBV6-2/TRBV6-3,CASNLLAGVDEQYF,TGTGCCAGCAATCTTTTAGCGGGAGTCGACGAGCAGTACTTC
many,-,TRBJ2-1,13,TRBV29-1,CSVESPFGDEQFF,TGCAGCGTTGAAAGTCCGTTCGGAGATGAGCAGTTCTTC
-,-,TRBJ2-3,13,TRBV29-1,CSAPKEVTDTQYF,TGCAGCGCCCCGAAGGAAGTCACAGATACGCAGTATTTT
many,-,TRBJ2-7,15,TRBV20-1,CSARDPGTGIYEQYF,TGCAGTGCTAGAGACCCAGGGACTGGCATCTACGAGCAGTACTTC
few,-,TRBJ2-2,13,TRBV11-2,CASSSYGLGELFF,TGTGCCAGCAGCTCATATGGTTTGGGGGAGCTGTTTTTT